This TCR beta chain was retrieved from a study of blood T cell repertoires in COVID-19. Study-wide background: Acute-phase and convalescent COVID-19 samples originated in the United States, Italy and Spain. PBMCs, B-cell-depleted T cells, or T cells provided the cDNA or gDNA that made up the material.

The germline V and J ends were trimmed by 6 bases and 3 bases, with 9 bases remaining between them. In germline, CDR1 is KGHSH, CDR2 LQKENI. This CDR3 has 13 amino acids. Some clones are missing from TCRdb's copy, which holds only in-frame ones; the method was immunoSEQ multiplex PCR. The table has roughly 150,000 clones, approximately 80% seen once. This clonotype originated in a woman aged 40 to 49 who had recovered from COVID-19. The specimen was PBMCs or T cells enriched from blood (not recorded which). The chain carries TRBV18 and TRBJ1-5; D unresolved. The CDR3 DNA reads TGTGCCAGCTCGTCAGATTTCAATCAGCCCCAGCATTTT. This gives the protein CASSSDFNQPQHF.